Listed below are T cell receptor beta chains from one sample, sequenced in a study of identical twins. TCRdb processed the 5' RACE reads anew with MiXCR; each CDR3 protein has one entry. The repertoire holds fewer than 250,000 distinct CDR3 sequences, with roughly 7.5% as singletons. These sequences were also reported in another study, on yellow fever vaccine responses in identical twins.

Sequencing input: CD8+ T cells sorted from blood. The receptors were gathered from a woman in her late teens or twenties in good health. The CDR3 runs from the conserved cysteine through the conserved F or W. D genes are given only for firm matches. The size entry is marked missing in some rows and otherwise reads once, few, many or a size class.

CDR3	DNA	size	V	D	J	length
CSARQGDNTEAFF	TGCAGTGCTAGACAGGGAGATAACACTGAAGCTTTCTTT	.	TRBV20-1	.	TRBJ1-1	13
CATSSRGQAGEQYF	TGTGCCACCAGCAGCCGAGGGCAGGCGGGGGAGCAGTACTTC	.	TRBV15	.	TRBJ2-7	14
CASSSLAGTDTQYF	TGTGCCAGCAGCTCGCTAGCGGGCACAGATACGCAGTATTTT	many	TRBV7-2	TRBD2	TRBJ2-3	14
CASSLPRTGENYGYTF	TGTGCCAGCAGCTTACCGAGGACAGGGGAGAACTATGGCTACACCTTC	few	TRBV7-9	TRBD1	TRBJ1-2	16
CSASADSHF	TGCAGTGCTAGTGCGGACAGCCACTTT	many	TRBV20-1	.	TRBJ1-1	9
CASSLHGLFPQKKGVTQYF	TGTGCCAGCAGCTTACACGGACTGTTCCCCCAGAAAAAAGGTGTGACCCAGTACTTC	.	TRBV11-2	.	TRBJ2-5	19
CASSQDGQRNEKLFF	TGTGCCAGCAGCCAAGATGGGCAGCGGAATGAAAAACTGTTTTTT	few	TRBV3-1	.	TRBJ1-4	15
CASSPGEGTFYGYTF	TGTGCCAGCTCGCCGGGCGAGGGGACGTTCTATGGCTACACCTTC	few	TRBV18	.	TRBJ1-2	15
CASSQGTSGTNEQYF	TGTGCCAGCAGTCAAGGGACTAGCGGGACCAACGAGCAGTACTTC	few	TRBV27	TRBD2	TRBJ2-7	15
CASSLAAEQFF	TGTGCCAGCAGTTTAGCGGCTGAGCAGTTCTTC	.	TRBV12-3/TRBV12-4	.	TRBJ2-1	11
CASSQRRLAQETQYF	TGTGCCAGCAGCCAAAGGAGACTAGCACAAGAGACCCAGTACTTC	many	TRBV3-1	TRBD2	TRBJ2-5	15
CASRSYQGNTIYF	TGTGCCAGCAGATCCTATCAGGGAAACACCATATATTTT	few	TRBV12-3/TRBV12-4	.	TRBJ1-3	13
CASSLAGLAGRSDTQYF	TGTGCCAGCAGTTTGGCGGGACTAGCGGGAAGATCAGATACGCAGTATTTT	many	TRBV27	TRBD2	TRBJ2-3	17
CASSLAGGTSNEQFF	TGTGCCAGCAGCTTAGCAGGGGGCACGAGTAATGAGCAGTTCTTC	few	TRBV7-6	TRBD1	TRBJ2-1	15
CASSQENRVETQYF	TGCGCCAGCAGCCAAGAGAACAGGGTAGAGACCCAGTACTTC	many	TRBV4-1	.	TRBJ2-5	14
CASNVQGASETQYF	TGTGCCAGCAACGTACAGGGGGCGAGTGAGACCCAGTACTTC	.	TRBV12-3/TRBV12-4	TRBD1	TRBJ2-5	14
CASSWTSGGYNEQFF	TGTGCCAGCAGCTGGACTAGCGGGGGTTACAATGAGCAGTTCTTC	.	TRBV6-2/TRBV6-3	TRBD2	TRBJ2-1	15
CASSMTGLYEQYF	TGTGCCAGTAGTATGACGGGGCTCTACGAGCAGTACTTC	.	TRBV19	.	TRBJ2-7	13
CASSQEFRTDTQYF	TGCGCCAGCAGCCAAGAATTCCGCACAGATACGCAGTATTTT	.	TRBV4-1	.	TRBJ2-3	14
CATSRDRLYNSPLHF	TGTGCCACCAGCAGAGATAGACTATATAATTCACCCCTCCACTTT	many	TRBV15	.	TRBJ1-6	15
CATSRASAGGNEQFF	TGTGCCACCAGCAGAGCTAGCGCGGGAGGCAATGAGCAGTTCTTC	.	TRBV15	TRBD2	TRBJ2-1	15
CASSDRTYSGANVLTF	TGTGCCAGTTCGGACAGGACCTACTCTGGGGCCAACGTCCTGACTTTC	.	TRBV5-8	TRBD1	TRBJ2-6	16
CASSWTSFYEQYF	TGTGCCAGCAGTTGGACTAGTTTCTACGAGCAGTACTTC	many	TRBV12-3/TRBV12-4	TRBD2	TRBJ2-7	13
CSAREGTSGEGARNIQYF	TGCAGTGCTAGAGAAGGGACTAGCGGGGAGGGAGCCAGAAACATTCAGTACTTC	.	TRBV20-1	TRBD2	TRBJ2-4	18
CASSQERRTDTQYF	TGTGCCAGCAGCCAAGAGAGACGCACAGATACGCAGTATTTT	many	TRBV3-1	.	TRBJ2-3	14
CASSLQTEAFF	TGTGCCAGCAGCTTGCAGACTGAAGCTTTCTTT	few	TRBV11-2	.	TRBJ1-1	11
CASSSEETYEQYF	TGTGCCAGCAGTTCGGAGGAGACCTACGAGCAGTACTTC	.	TRBV6-6	.	TRBJ2-7	13
CASSFGEGGTTDTQYF	TGTGCCAGCAGCTTTGGGGAGGGAGGCACCACAGATACGCAGTATTTT	many	TRBV5-5	TRBD2	TRBJ2-3	16
CASSTSSGGIGNEQFF	TGTGCCAGTAGCACTTCTAGCGGGGGGATTGGTAATGAGCAGTTCTTC	few	TRBV19	TRBD2	TRBJ2-1	16